This T cell receptor (beta chain) was retrieved from a study of blood T cell repertoires in COVID-19. The table came from immunoSEQ multiplex PCR; TCRdb's copy has only in-frame clones and leaves some out. In the table there are tens of thousands of clones, about 91% of which are singletons. This clone was counted once. J lost 6 bases, V lost 1 base, and 11 bases had no gene match. CDR1 and CDR2 (germline): MGHRA, YSYEKL. This CDR3 has 17 amino acids. The J gene is TRBJ2-7, the V gene TRBV4-1; the match to TRBD1 covers 11 bases. Sequenced material: peripheral blood. This clonotype originated in a man aged 50-59 years with acute or convalescent COVID-19. The CDR3 loop is CASSQVLSRDRGIEQYF. CDR3 nucleotides: TGCGCCAGCAGCCAAGTCCTCTCCCGGGACAGGGGGATCGAGCAGTACTTC.